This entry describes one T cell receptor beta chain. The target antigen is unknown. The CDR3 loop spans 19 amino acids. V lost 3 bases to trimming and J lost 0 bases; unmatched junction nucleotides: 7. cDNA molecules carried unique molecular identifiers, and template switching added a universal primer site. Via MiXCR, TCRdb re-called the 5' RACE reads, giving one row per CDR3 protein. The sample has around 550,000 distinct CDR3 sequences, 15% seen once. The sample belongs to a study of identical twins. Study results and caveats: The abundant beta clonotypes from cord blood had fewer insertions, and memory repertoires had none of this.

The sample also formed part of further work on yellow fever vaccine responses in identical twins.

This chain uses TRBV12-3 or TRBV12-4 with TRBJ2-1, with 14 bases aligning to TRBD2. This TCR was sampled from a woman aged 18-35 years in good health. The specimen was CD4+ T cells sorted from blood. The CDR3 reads CASSLHPGTSGSSYNEQFF. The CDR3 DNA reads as TGTGCCAGCAGTTTGCATCCAGGGACTAGCGGGAGCTCCTACAATGAGCAGTTCTTC.